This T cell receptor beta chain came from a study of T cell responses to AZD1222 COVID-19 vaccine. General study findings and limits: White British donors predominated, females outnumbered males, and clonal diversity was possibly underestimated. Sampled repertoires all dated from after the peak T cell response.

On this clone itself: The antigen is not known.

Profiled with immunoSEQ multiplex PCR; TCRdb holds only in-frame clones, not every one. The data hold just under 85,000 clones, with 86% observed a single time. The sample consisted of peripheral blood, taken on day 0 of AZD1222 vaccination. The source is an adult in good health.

CDR3 nucleotides: TGTGCCTGGAGTGTCGTAGGAGGTGGCTACACCTTC. It is translated as CAWSVVGGGYTF. The rearrangement joins TRBV30 to TRBJ1-2; D is unresolved. The length of the CDR3 is 12 residues. V was clipped by 0 bases and J by 7 bases, with 9 bases between them. Germline V gene data show CDR1 as GTSNPN and CDR2 as SVGIG (reference sequence).